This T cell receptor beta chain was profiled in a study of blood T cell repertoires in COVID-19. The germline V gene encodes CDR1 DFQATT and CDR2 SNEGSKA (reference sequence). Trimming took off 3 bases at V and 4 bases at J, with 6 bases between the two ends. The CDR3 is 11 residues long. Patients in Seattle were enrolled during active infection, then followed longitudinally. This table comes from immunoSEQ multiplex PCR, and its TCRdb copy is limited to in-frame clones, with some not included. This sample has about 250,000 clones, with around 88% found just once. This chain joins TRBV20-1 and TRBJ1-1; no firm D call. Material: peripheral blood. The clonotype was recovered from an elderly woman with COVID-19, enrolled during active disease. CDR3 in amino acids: CSASPGTEAFF. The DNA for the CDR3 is TGCAGTGCTAGTCCGGGCACTGAAGCTTTCTTT.